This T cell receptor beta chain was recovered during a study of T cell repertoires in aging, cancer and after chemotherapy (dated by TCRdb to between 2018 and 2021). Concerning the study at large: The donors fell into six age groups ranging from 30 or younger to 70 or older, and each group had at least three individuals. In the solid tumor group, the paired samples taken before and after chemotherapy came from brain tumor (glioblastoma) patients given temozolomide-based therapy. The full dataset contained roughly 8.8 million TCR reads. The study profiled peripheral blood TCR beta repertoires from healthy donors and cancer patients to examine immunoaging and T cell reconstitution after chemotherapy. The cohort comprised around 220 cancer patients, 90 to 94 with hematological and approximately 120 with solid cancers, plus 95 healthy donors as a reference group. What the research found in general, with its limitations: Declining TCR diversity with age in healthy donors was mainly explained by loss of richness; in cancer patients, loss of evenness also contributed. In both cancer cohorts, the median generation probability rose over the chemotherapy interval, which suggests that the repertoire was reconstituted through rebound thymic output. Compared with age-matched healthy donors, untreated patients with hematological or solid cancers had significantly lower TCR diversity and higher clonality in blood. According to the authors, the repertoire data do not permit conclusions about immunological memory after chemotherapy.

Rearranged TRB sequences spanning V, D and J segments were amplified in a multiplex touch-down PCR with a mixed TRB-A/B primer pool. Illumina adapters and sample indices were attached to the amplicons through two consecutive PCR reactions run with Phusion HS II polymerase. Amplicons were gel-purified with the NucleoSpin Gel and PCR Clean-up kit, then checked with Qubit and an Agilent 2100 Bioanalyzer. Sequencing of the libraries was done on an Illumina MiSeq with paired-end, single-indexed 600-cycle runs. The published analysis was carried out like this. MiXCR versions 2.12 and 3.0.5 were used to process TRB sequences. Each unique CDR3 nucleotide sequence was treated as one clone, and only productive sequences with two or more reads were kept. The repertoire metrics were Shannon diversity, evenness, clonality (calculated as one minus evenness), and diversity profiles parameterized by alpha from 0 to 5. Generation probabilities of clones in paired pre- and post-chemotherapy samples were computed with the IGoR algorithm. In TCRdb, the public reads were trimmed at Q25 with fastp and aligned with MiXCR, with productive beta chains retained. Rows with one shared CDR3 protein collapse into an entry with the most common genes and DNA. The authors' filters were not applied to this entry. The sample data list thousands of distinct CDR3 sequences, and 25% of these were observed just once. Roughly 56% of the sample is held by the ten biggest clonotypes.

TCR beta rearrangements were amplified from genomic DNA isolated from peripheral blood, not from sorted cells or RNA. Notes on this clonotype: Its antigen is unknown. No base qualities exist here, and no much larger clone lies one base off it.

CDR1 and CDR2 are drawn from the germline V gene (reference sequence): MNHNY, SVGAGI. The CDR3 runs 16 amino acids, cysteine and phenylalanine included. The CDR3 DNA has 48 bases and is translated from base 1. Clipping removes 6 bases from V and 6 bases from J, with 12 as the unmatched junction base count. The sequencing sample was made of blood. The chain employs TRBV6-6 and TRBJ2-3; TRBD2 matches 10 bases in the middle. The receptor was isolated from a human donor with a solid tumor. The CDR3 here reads CASSLPRLAGMDTQYF. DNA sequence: TGTGCCAGCAGCTTACCACGACTAGCGGGTATGGATACGCAGTATTTT.